The rows below give T cell receptor beta chains drawn from one sample of a study of cytomegalovirus exposure and HLA in healthy donors. Produced via immunoSEQ multiplex PCR; TCRdb's table is partial and in-frame only. The sample shows more than 200,000 clones, roughly 80% of them seen only once. Material for sequencing was PBMCs. These receptors were collected from a girl aged 2 to 9 in good health and CMV-seronegative. Each CDR3 is given without its conserved first and last residue. Clone size is not always given. Where it is, it says once, few, many or a class for expanded clones.

V	J	size	CDR3
TRBV2	TRBJ2-7	.	ASSEWGLLY
TRBV5-1	TRBJ1-3	.	ASSLGDTGNTIY
TRBV5-6	TRBJ2-4	.	ASSATGTGTFVQY
TRBV5-6	TRBJ2-7	.	ASGRRGGYYEQY
TRBV6-1	TRBJ2-1	.	ASSEGTGRNEQF
TRBV19	TRBJ2-5	.	ASSLAGIQETQY
TRBV5-1	TRBJ1-6	.	ASSLGVKGDSPLH
TRBV5-6	TRBJ1-1	few	ASSTDSDGRAF
TRBV6-5	TRBJ1-5	once	ASSSDRGYQPQH
TRBV11-2	TRBJ2-1	.	ASSLEAGIDEQF
TRBV6-5	TRBJ2-4	.	ASSYGGSSGSHIQY
TRBV18	TRBJ2-5	.	ASSPFQGGQETQY
TRBV18	TRBJ2-1	once	ASSPPSNNEQF
TRBV18	TRBJ1-5	.	ASSHRPTGGNRHSNQPQH
TRBV5-5	TRBJ1-4	.	ASRLPGTGSEKLF
TRBV5-1	TRBJ2-6	.	ASSLSNSGANVLT
TRBV6-5	TRBJ1-1	.	ASSYRSGSTEAF